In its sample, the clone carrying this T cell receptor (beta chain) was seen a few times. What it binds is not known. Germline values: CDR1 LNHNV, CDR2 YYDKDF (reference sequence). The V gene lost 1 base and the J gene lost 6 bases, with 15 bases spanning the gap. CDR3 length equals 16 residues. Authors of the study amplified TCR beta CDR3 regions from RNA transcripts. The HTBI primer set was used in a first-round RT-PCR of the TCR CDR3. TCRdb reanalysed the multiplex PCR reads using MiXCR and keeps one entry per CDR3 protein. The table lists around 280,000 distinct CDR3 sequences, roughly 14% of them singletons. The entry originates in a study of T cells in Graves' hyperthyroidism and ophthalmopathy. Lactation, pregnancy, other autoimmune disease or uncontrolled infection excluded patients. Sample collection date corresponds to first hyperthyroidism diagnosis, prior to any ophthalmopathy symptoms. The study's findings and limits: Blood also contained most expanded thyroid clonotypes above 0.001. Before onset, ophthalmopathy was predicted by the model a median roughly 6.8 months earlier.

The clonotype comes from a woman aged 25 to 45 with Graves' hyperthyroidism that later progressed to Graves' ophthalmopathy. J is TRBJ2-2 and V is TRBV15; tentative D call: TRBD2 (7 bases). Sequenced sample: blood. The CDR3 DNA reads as TGTGCCACCAGCAGAGGGGGGGAGGGACACCCCGGGGAGCTGTTTTTT. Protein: CATSRGGEGHPGELFF.